This is a list of T cell receptor beta chains from one sample in a study of OX40 agonist ivuxolimab in advanced cancers. TCRdb's copy holds only in-frame clones and misses some; the assay was immunoSEQ multiplex PCR. Of about 68,000 clones listed, roughly 88% are singletons. The material was CD4+ or CD8+ T cells sorted from blood, obtained in a trial of the OX40 agonist ivuxolimab. Receptors originate from an adult with an advanced solid tumor such as melanoma, head and neck, liver or kidney cancer. CDR3s include the opening cysteine and the closing phenylalanine or tryptophan. The order of the fields is V gene, D gene, J gene, CDR3 protein. D genes are given only for firm matches.

>TRBV13|NA|TRBJ1-2
CASSLDGQVYGYTF
>TRBV5-1|TRBD1|TRBJ1-2
CASSLGQGVDYGYTF
>TRBV30|NA|TRBJ1-3
CAWSVFRGGGNTIYF
>TRBV11-2|TRBD1|TRBJ2-7
CASSLDWDRGAYEQYF
>TRBV10-3|NA|TRBJ2-1
CAISEESSRLEQFF
>TRBV2|TRBD1|TRBJ2-7
CASSLNRGPYEQYF
>TRBV25-1|NA|TRBJ1-2
CASSGYGYTF
>TRBV7-2|TRBD1|TRBJ1-1
CASSLGQQNTEAFF
>TRBV25-1|TRBD1|TRBJ2-7
CASSPGQGYEQYF
>TRBV19|NA|TRBJ1-5
CASSQGWGQPQHF
>TRBV30|NA|TRBJ2-1
CAWSEGNEQFF
>TRBV6-1|NA|TRBJ1-2
CASSPAVASGYTF
>TRBV5-8|NA|TRBJ1-2
CASSLQGNYGYTF
>TRBV5-6|NA|TRBJ2-1
CASRRVEVNEQFF
>TRBV5-1|TRBD1|TRBJ1-4
CASSPGQGNEKLFF